Listed below are T cell receptor beta chains from one sample, sequenced in a study of tumor-infiltrating lymphocytes in primary liver carcinoma. TCRdb re-called the multiplex PCR reads through MiXCR, storing one row per CDR3 protein. The table shows about 310,000 distinct CDR3 sequences, with roughly 60% occurring only once. The sequenced material came from peripheral blood. The receptors were gathered from a woman in her thirties with primary liver carcinoma and hepatitis B virus infection. Each CDR3 is given without its conserved first and last residue. Where a row states a size, it is once, few, many or the class of an expanded clone; other rows omit it.

abundance: few; v_gene: TRBV5-4; CDR3aa: ASSLRLTGSNEQF
abundance: .; v_gene: TRBV29-1; CDR3aa: SVITSGVGVDTQY
abundance: .; v_gene: TRBV6-6; CDR3aa: AGTESFAGELF
abundance: many; v_gene: TRBV6-6; CDR3aa: ASRDGASTDTQY
abundance: many; v_gene: TRBV4-2; CDR3aa: ASKSGLADIYNEQF
abundance: many; v_gene: TRBV6-6; CDR3aa: ASREPGGLDGYT
abundance: once; v_gene: TRBV13; CDR3aa: ASGLWQGINYGYT
abundance: .; v_gene: TRBV11-2; CDR3aa: ASRVGLVGMNNEQF
abundance: many; v_gene: TRBV12-3/TRBV12-4; CDR3aa: ASSSALFEKLF
abundance: many; v_gene: TRBV11-2; CDR3aa: ASSLVPQGPDTQY
abundance: .; v_gene: TRBV6-2/TRBV6-3; CDR3aa: ASSYYSGIGYNEQF
abundance: .; v_gene: TRBV5-4; CDR3aa: ASSLVSLGSRGDEQY
abundance: .; v_gene: TRBV12-3/TRBV12-4; CDR3aa: ASSTGVEKLF
abundance: many; v_gene: TRBV29-1; CDR3aa: SGDSYNEQF
abundance: .; v_gene: TRBV30; CDR3aa: AWSVFNPRTINYEQY
abundance: .; v_gene: TRBV12-3/TRBV12-4; CDR3aa: ASSLGESEGNEQF
abundance: .; v_gene: TRBV6-2/TRBV6-3; CDR3aa: ASSYQSPGVGGELF
abundance: .; v_gene: TRBV9; CDR3aa: ASSVEGGLTDTQY
abundance: many; v_gene: TRBV6-5; CDR3aa: ASSYFRDSVRT
abundance: .; v_gene: TRBV5-4; CDR3aa: ASSSGTSGKGLGEQF
abundance: .; v_gene: TRBV12-3/TRBV12-4; CDR3aa: ASSRQVRGLNEQF
abundance: many; v_gene: TRBV29-1; CDR3aa: SVLDRVSYEQY
abundance: .; v_gene: TRBV11-2; CDR3aa: ASSLRGGMQGGELF
abundance: .; v_gene: TRBV12-3/TRBV12-4; CDR3aa: ASRLQGVGGNIQY
abundance: .; v_gene: TRBV5-8; CDR3aa: ASSIAGGRSYEQY
abundance: .; v_gene: TRBV29-1; CDR3aa: SVDSGQGGNTMY
abundance: .; v_gene: TRBV11-1; CDR3aa: ANSLLSGEGTQY
abundance: many; v_gene: TRBV6-5; CDR3aa: ASSYDTGFYNEQF
abundance: .; v_gene: TRBV13; CDR3aa: ASSLKGGWGTTTHNEQF
abundance: .; v_gene: TRBV5-5; CDR3aa: ASSPRLAGEYNEQF
abundance: .; v_gene: TRBV11-2; CDR3aa: ASSLVPAYKQF
abundance: few; v_gene: TRBV6-1; CDR3aa: ASSEIVGVGTQY
abundance: few; v_gene: TRBV6-5; CDR3aa: ASSDDRGTNEKLF
abundance: few; v_gene: TRBV6-6; CDR3aa: ASSYSTGREAF
abundance: .; v_gene: TRBV11-3; CDR3aa: ASSETGTSGIAEQF
abundance: .; v_gene: TRBV12-3/TRBV12-4; CDR3aa: AGSGRDLGSSKQY
abundance: many; v_gene: TRBV11-2; CDR3aa: ASSSSGQGISYEQY
abundance: .; v_gene: TRBV29-1; CDR3aa: SVAQAGERF
abundance: many; v_gene: TRBV29-1; CDR3aa: SVEIPPLNEQF
abundance: .; v_gene: TRBV12-3/TRBV12-4; CDR3aa: ATSSRQFPSNYGYT
abundance: few; v_gene: TRBV6-5; CDR3aa: ASSSPREKDTQY
abundance: .; v_gene: TRBV6-5; CDR3aa: ASSYSRGRGEAF
abundance: few; v_gene: TRBV28; CDR3aa: ASSLPGQGANYGYT
abundance: .; v_gene: TRBV4-1; CDR3aa: TSSQVVPVPEKNQPQH
abundance: few; v_gene: TRBV5-5; CDR3aa: ASSLVTGNYGYT
abundance: .; v_gene: TRBV11-2; CDR3aa: ASSPRGLGDTEAF
abundance: many; v_gene: TRBV7-8; CDR3aa: ASSLDPLSARAF
abundance: many; v_gene: TRBV29-1; CDR3aa: SVVNSYEQY